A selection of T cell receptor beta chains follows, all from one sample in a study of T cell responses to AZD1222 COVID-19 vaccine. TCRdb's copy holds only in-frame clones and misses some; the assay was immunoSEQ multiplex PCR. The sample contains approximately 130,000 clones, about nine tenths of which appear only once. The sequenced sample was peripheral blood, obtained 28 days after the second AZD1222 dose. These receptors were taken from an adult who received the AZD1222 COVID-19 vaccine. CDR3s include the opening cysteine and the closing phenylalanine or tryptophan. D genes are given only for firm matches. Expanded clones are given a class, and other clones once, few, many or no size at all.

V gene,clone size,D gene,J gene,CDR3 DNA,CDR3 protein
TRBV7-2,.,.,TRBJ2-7,TGTGCCAGCAGCTTAGGCGGCGGGATCTACGAGCAGTACTTC,CASSLGGGIYEQYF
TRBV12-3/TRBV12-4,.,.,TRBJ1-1,TGTGCCAGCGCGAGAAACACTGAAGCTTTCTTT,CASARNTEAFF
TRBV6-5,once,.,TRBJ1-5,TGTGCCAGCGCTTGGGCAGAAAATCAGCCCCAGCATTTT,CASAWAENQPQHF
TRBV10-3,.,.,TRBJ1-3,TGTGCCATCACCGATAGTTGGGCCACTGGAAACACCATATATTTT,CAITDSWATGNTIYF
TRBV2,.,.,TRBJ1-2,TGTGCCAGCAGTGAAAGACAGGTCTATGGCTACACCTTC,CASSERQVYGYTF
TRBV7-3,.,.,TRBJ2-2,TGTGCCAGCAGCCCGCTGGGGGGATGGGACACCGGGGAGCTGTTTTTT,CASSPLGGWDTGELFF
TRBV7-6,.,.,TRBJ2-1,TGTGCCAGCAGCTTAGTTCGGGGCCAGAGGTATGAGCAGTTCTTC,CASSLVRGQRYEQFF
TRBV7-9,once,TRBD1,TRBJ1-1,TGTGCCAGCAGCTTAAGGGGACAGGGAGGCACTGAAGCTTTCTTT,CASSLRGQGGTEAFF
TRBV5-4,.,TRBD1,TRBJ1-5,TGTGCCAGCAGCGGGCGGACAGGGGGAGATCAGCCCCAGCATTTT,CASSGRTGGDQPQHF
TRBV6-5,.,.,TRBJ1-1,TGTGCCAGCAGCCCCCAATGGAACACTGAAGCTTTCTTT,CASSPQWNTEAFF
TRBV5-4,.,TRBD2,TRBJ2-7,TGTGCCAGCAGCTTGGGGGCGACTAGCGGATTCTACGAGCAGTACTTC,CASSLGATSGFYEQYF
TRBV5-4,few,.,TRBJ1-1,TGTGCCAGCAGCGGGAACACTGAAGCTTTCTTT,CASSGNTEAFF
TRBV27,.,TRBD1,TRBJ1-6,TGTGCCAGCAGTTTATCCCCGGGACAGGGTTATTCACCCCTCCACTTT,CASSLSPGQGYSPLHF
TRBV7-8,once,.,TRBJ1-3,TGTGCCAGCAGCCACAGGGTCGGAAACACCATATATTTT,CASSHRVGNTIYF
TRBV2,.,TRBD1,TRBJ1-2,TGTGCCAGCAGTGAAAACAGGGGAGATAACTATGGCTACACCTTC,CASSENRGDNYGYTF
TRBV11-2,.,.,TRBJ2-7,TGTGCCAGCAGCTTAGGGACAGAGACCTACGAGCAGTACTTC,CASSLGTETYEQYF
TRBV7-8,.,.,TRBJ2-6,TGTGCCAGCAGCCCAGCGGCTTCGGGGGCCAACGTCCTGACTTTC,CASSPAASGANVLTF
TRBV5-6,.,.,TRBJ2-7,TGTGCCAGCAGCGGGACCCTTGGGGTCTACGAGCAGTACTTC,CASSGTLGVYEQYF
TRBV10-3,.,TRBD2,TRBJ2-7,TGTGCCATCAGTGAGTCGAGCGGGAGGACCTACGAGCAGTACTTC,CAISESSGRTYEQYF
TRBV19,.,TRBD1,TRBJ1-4,TGTGCCAGTAGTAAACAGGCTGCAGGGGGTGAAAAACTGTTTTTT,CASSKQAAGGEKLFF
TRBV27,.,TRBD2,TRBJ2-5,TGTGCCAGCACCGCAGGAACTAGCGGGAGAGAGACCCAGTACTTC,CASTAGTSGRETQYF
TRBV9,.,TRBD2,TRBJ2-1,TGTGCCAGCAGCGTAAGTCTAGCGGGAGATTCAAGCTCCTACAATGAGCAGTTCTTC,CASSVSLAGDSSSYNEQFF
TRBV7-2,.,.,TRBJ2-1,TGTGCCAGCAGCTTAGGGGACTACAATGAGCAGTTCTTC,CASSLGDYNEQFF
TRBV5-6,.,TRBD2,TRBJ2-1,TGTGCCAGCAGCTCGCTAGCGGGAGCGGATAATGAGCAGTTCTTC,CASSSLAGADNEQFF
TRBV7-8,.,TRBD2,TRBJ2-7,TGTGCCAGCAGCTACCTAGCGGGAGGCTCCTACGAGCAGTACTTC,CASSYLAGGSYEQYF
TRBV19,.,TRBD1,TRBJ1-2,TGTGCCAGTAGCCCGGACAGGGTGGACTATGGCTACACCTTC,CASSPDRVDYGYTF
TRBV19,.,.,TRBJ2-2,TGTGCCAGCACCTCCGGTAACGCGAACACCGGGGAGCTGTTTTTT,CASTSGNANTGELFF
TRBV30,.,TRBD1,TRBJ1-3,TGTGCCTGGAGACTCGAGTACAGGGGCGAAAACACCATATATTTT,CAWRLEYRGENTIYF